Reported below is one TCR beta chain. Its antigen is still unknown. One base away there is no much larger clone; base qualities are not given. TCRbeta CDR3 regions were amplified from genomic DNA by means of the immunoSEQ Assay, a bias-controlled multiplex PCR. The source study handled its data this way. Nucleated cell counts per sample were estimated from amplification of reference gene primers within the assay. To quantify the absolute abundance of each unique TCRbeta CDR3 rearrangement, sequence reads were collapsed and filtered. For each sample, productive Simpson clonality was calculated as the square root of Simpson's diversity index across productive rearrangements. The immuneACCESS repertoire file appears here via TCRdb, limited to in-frame rearrangements. These files lack a portion of the clones; in checked studies, under half of the deficit traces to unresolved V genes, and the cause of the others is not known. That table furnishes V, J and clone size, whereas the DNA furnished D and trimming. The sample profile shows 50,000 to 75,000 clones; about 90% of them were found once. The ten largest clonotypes hold 4.5% to 5.5% of the sample.

This entry comes from a study of blood T cell repertoires in COVID-19 (dated by TCRdb to 2019 to 2021). With respect to the entire study: Samples from collaborators originated in the United States, Italy and Spain and spanned both the acute and convalescent phases of COVID-19. The repertoires were released in a freely available public database meant as a resource for research on the immune response to SARS-CoV-2. Deeply sampled blood TCRbeta repertoires from subjects exposed to, actively infected with, or recovered from COVID-19 were included in the dataset. Where available, HLA class I and class II types were taken from metadata supplied by the sample provider and were not determined by assay-based typing. The samples were drawn from two sources: the first 160 participants of the ongoing ImmuneRACE study, and 950 to 1,500 subjects contributed by 6 global collaborators. The material from the prospective study consisted of cDNA or gDNA derived from T cells, B-cell-depleted T cells, or PBMCs. A de-identified subject ID, COVID-19 status, age in years and sex were almost always included in the sample metadata.

Findings and caveats that apply to the study as a whole: The amount of clinical and demographic metadata varied by source and participant and was provided uncurated.

Whole blood was collected in K2EDTA tubes by collaborating institutions according to the institutions' own protocols. For TCRbeta analysis, collaborator samples were shipped as frozen whole blood, as isolated PBMCs, or as DNA extracted from either sample type. This receptor was obtained from a man aged 80 or over in a cohort sampled during active COVID-19. Sequencing input: peripheral blood.

The DNA sequence reads TGTGCCAGCAGCGTGGAAGGCGGGACTAGCGGGAGATCGGCAGATACGCAGTATTTT. It codes for CASSVEGGTSGRSADTQYF. Recombination connected TRBV9 to TRBJ2-3, with 14 middle bases fitting TRBD2. From the cysteine through the phenylalanine, the CDR3 covers 19 amino acids. Just the 57-base CDR3 DNA is kept, in frame starting at base 1. The germline V end is reduced by 2 bases and the J end by 4 bases; junction bases left unmatched: 12. Per the germline V gene, SGDLS is the CDR1 and YYNGEE is the CDR2.